These T cell receptor beta chains were read from a single sample in a study of T cells in Graves' hyperthyroidism and ophthalmopathy. TCRdb reprocessed the multiplex PCR reads via MiXCR and lists one record per CDR3 protein. The sample holds about 420,000 distinct CDR3 sequences, around 13% seen once. The sequenced material came from blood. The receptors derive from a woman younger than 30 with Graves' hyperthyroidism. The CDR3 runs from the conserved cysteine through the conserved F or W. D genes are given only for firm matches. Clone size is not always given. Where it is, it says once, few, many or a class for expanded clones.

V: TRBV19
size: NA
J: TRBJ1-2
D: TRBD1
DNA: TGTGCCAGTGCAGCGGACAGGGGGCTGAGAGGCTACACCTTC
CDR3: CASAADRGLRGYTF

V: TRBV24-1
size: many
J: TRBJ1-2
D: NA
DNA: TGTGCCACCAGTGACCCCGCCTGGGGGAGCTATGGCTACACCTTC
CDR3: CATSDPAWGSYGYTF

V: TRBV11-2
size: NA
J: TRBJ2-7
D: NA
DNA: TGTGCCAGCAGCTTAGTGTTTGGAATGGGGATGTGGGAGCAGTACTTC
CDR3: CASSLVFGMGMWEQYF

V: TRBV4-1
size: few
J: TRBJ2-7
D: TRBD1
DNA: TGCGCCAGCAGCCCCGACAGGGCCCTCTCCTACGAGCAGTACTTC
CDR3: CASSPDRALSYEQYF

V: TRBV4-2
size: NA
J: TRBJ1-5
D: NA
DNA: TGTGCCAGCAGCCAACTACAGGGAGATAGCAATCAGCCCCAGCATTTT
CDR3: CASSQLQGDSNQPQHF

V: TRBV12-3/TRBV12-4
size: many
J: TRBJ2-7
D: NA
DNA: TGTGCCAGCAGTTTCGTAGGAACGCTTCGCGAGCAGTACTTC
CDR3: CASSFVGTLREQYF

V: TRBV7-2
size: NA
J: TRBJ2-6
D: TRBD1
DNA: TGTGCCAGCAGCTTAGGCAGGGGGTATTCTGGGGCCAACGTCCTGACTTTC
CDR3: CASSLGRGYSGANVLTF

V: TRBV18
size: NA
J: TRBJ1-1
D: TRBD1
DNA: TGTGCCAGCTCACCACGGGACAGGGCGGGGAACACTGAAGCTTTCTTT
CDR3: CASSPRDRAGNTEAFF

V: TRBV6-1
size: NA
J: TRBJ1-2
D: TRBD1
DNA: TGTGCCAGCAGAACCGGGACAGCATCTAACTATGGCTACACCTTC
CDR3: CASRTGTASNYGYTF

V: TRBV7-9
size: many
J: TRBJ1-1
D: NA
DNA: TGTGCCAGCACCCAAGACCGGGGTAGTGGTGAAGCTTTCTTT
CDR3: CASTQDRGSGEAFF

V: TRBV30
size: NA
J: TRBJ1-6
D: NA
DNA: TGTGCCTGGGAGCTCCATAGTTCACCCCTCCACTTT
CDR3: CAWELHSSPLHF

V: TRBV25-1
size: NA
J: TRBJ1-4
D: TRBD1
DNA: TGTGCCAGCAGTGCCACTCTACAGGGGGCAAAAGAAAAACTGTTTTTT
CDR3: CASSATLQGAKEKLFF

V: TRBV5-6
size: few
J: TRBJ1-5
D: TRBD1
DNA: TGTGCCAGCAGCCTGGGACAGGCTGGGGGGCCCCAGCATTTT
CDR3: CASSLGQAGGPQHF

V: TRBV15
size: NA
J: TRBJ2-3
D: NA
DNA: TGTGCCACCAGCAGAGGCGGGGGCACTGGGGCAGATACGCAGTATTTT
CDR3: CATSRGGGTGADTQYF

V: TRBV2
size: many
J: TRBJ2-5
D: NA
DNA: TGTGCCAGCAGTGCCCTAGAGACCCAGTACTTC
CDR3: CASSALETQYF

V: TRBV29-1
size: few
J: TRBJ2-1
D: NA
DNA: TGCAGCCCAAGGAGGCGGGACAGATACAATGAGCAGTTCTTC
CDR3: CSPRRRDRYNEQFF

V: TRBV5-1
size: NA
J: TRBJ1-1
D: NA
DNA: TGTGCCAGCAGCGTAGGACGGTTGAACACTGAAGCTTTCTTT
CDR3: CASSVGRLNTEAFF

V: TRBV5-1
size: few
J: TRBJ2-5
D: TRBD2
DNA: TGCGCCAGTACACTGACAGTAGCGGGAGAGACCCAGTACTTC
CDR3: CASTLTVAGETQYF

V: TRBV6-1
size: many
J: TRBJ2-5
D: NA
DNA: TGTGCCAGCAGTTTTCAGGGGGAGACCCAGTACTTC
CDR3: CASSFQGETQYF

V: TRBV10-2
size: NA
J: TRBJ1-1
D: NA
DNA: TGCGCCAGCAGCCTCAAGGTTGTTAACACTGAAGCTTTCTTT
CDR3: CASSLKVVNTEAFF

V: TRBV6-4
size: NA
J: TRBJ1-2
D: NA
DNA: TGTGCCAGCAGTGACCGGGAGGGTACCTATGGCTACACCTTC
CDR3: CASSDREGTYGYTF

V: TRBV6-5
size: NA
J: TRBJ1-5
D: NA
DNA: TGTGCCAGCAGTTACCGGGGTAGCAATCAGCCCCAGCATTTT
CDR3: CASSYRGSNQPQHF

V: TRBV11-2
size: NA
J: TRBJ1-5
D: NA
DNA: TGTGCCAGCAGCCAAGCGCGGTTAGGCAATCAGCCCCAGCATTTT
CDR3: CASSQARLGNQPQHF

V: TRBV19
size: NA
J: TRBJ2-7
D: TRBD1
DNA: TGTGCCAGTAGTACTTCGGGACAGGGGGCCTACGAGCAGTACTTC
CDR3: CASSTSGQGAYEQYF

V: TRBV7-2
size: few
J: TRBJ2-7
D: TRBD2
DNA: TGTGCCAGCAGCTTAGAAAGTAGCGGGGGGTTCTCCTACGAGCAGTACTTC
CDR3: CASSLESSGGFSYEQYF

V: TRBV20-1
size: NA
J: TRBJ2-7
D: TRBD2
DNA: TGCAGTGCTAGCGTTCTAGCGGGAGTTTTCGACGAGCAGTACTTC
CDR3: CSASVLAGVFDEQYF

V: TRBV5-5
size: many
J: TRBJ2-5
D: TRBD1
DNA: TGTGCCAGCAGCTTGACAGGGGGAAAAGAGACCCAGTACTTC
CDR3: CASSLTGGKETQYF

V: TRBV7-2
size: many
J: TRBJ2-1
D: NA
DNA: TGTGCCAGCAGCTTAGATTCGGCCGTTGGGGGTGAGCAGTTCTTC
CDR3: CASSLDSAVGGEQFF

V: TRBV12-3/TRBV12-4
size: NA
J: TRBJ2-2
D: TRBD2
DNA: TGTGCCAGCAGTTTAGGAAGGGTAGCGGGGAACACCGGGGAGCTGTTTTTT
CDR3: CASSLGRVAGNTGELFF

V: TRBV5-1
size: NA
J: TRBJ1-2
D: TRBD1
DNA: TGCGCCAGCAGCTTGGGGGGACAGAGCTTCTATGGCTACACCTTC
CDR3: CASSLGGQSFYGYTF

V: TRBV28
size: few
J: TRBJ1-1
D: TRBD1
DNA: TGTGCCAGCCGGAAAACCGGGACAGGGCCTACTGAAGCTTTCTTT
CDR3: CASRKTGTGPTEAFF

V: TRBV29-1
size: few
J: TRBJ2-1
D: NA
DNA: TGCAGCGTTGAATCAGAGAGCTCCTACAATGAGCAGTTCTTC
CDR3: CSVESESSYNEQFF

V: TRBV12-3/TRBV12-4
size: few
J: TRBJ2-2
D: TRBD2
DNA: TGTGCCAGCGACAAGCGGGAGTCCGGCACCGGGGAGCTGTTTTTT
CDR3: CASDKRESGTGELFF

V: TRBV29-1
size: NA
J: TRBJ2-7
D: NA
DNA: TGCAGCGTCGCGGATTCTGAGGAGTCCTACGAACAGTACTTC
CDR3: CSVADSEESYEQYF

V: TRBV3-1
size: many
J: TRBJ2-3
D: TRBD2
DNA: TGTGCCAGCAGTCACAACCTCGCTAGCGGGAGTGCAGATACGCAGTATTTT
CDR3: CASSHNLASGSADTQYF

V: TRBV25-1
size: NA
J: TRBJ2-3
D: NA
DNA: TGTGCCAGCAGTGAATTGACCGCAGATACGCAGTATTTT
CDR3: CASSELTADTQYF

V: TRBV7-9
size: NA
J: TRBJ2-7
D: NA
DNA: TGTGCCAGCAGCTTAGCGCGAGGGGACTACGAGCAGTACTTC
CDR3: CASSLARGDYEQYF

V: TRBV28
size: many
J: TRBJ1-5
D: TRBD1
DNA: TGTGCCAGCAGTCCGGGACAGAAACTTTATCAGCCCCAGCATTTT
CDR3: CASSPGQKLYQPQHF

V: TRBV20-1
size: many
J: TRBJ2-1
D: TRBD2
DNA: TGCAGTGCTAGAGTGGGCGGGAGGGGCAACAATGAGCAGTTCTTC
CDR3: CSARVGGRGNNEQFF

V: TRBV2
size: few
J: TRBJ1-6
D: NA
DNA: TGTGCCAGCAGGGTAACAGGGAGCTCCTATAATTCACCCCTCCACTTT
CDR3: CASRVTGSSYNSPLHF

V: TRBV20-1
size: NA
J: TRBJ2-7
D: TRBD1
DNA: TGCAGTGCTAGAGATCTGGGACAGGAGCAGTACTTC
CDR3: CSARDLGQEQYF

V: TRBV9
size: many
J: TRBJ1-4
D: NA
DNA: TGTGCCAGCAGCGTAGGAGCTGATACTAATGAAAAACTGTTTTTT
CDR3: CASSVGADTNEKLFF

V: TRBV20-1
size: many
J: TRBJ2-1
D: NA
DNA: TGCAGCGTACAGACTGGGAGTTACAATGAGCAGTTCTTC
CDR3: CSVQTGSYNEQFF

V: TRBV27
size: many
J: TRBJ2-3
D: NA
DNA: TGTGCCAGCACCCCGACTAGGCTCTTCACAGATACGCAGTATTTT
CDR3: CASTPTRLFTDTQYF

V: TRBV7-9
size: many
J: TRBJ2-7
D: TRBD1
DNA: TGTGCCAGCAGCCCCCAGGGACAGGGATACTACGAGCAGTACTTC
CDR3: CASSPQGQGYYEQYF

V: TRBV7-3
size: many
J: TRBJ2-2
D: TRBD2
DNA: TGTGCCAGCAGCTCCCTAGGACTAGCGGGATCCGGGGAGCTGTTTTTT
CDR3: CASSSLGLAGSGELFF